The next 27 T cell receptor beta chains were all read from a single sample in a study of blood T cell repertoires in COVID-19 (dated by TCRdb to the early 2020s). The library relied on the immunoSEQ multiplex PCR assay. TCRdb stores this immuneACCESS table with in-frame sequences only. Part of the clones is absent; in the studies checked, under half of the shortfall reflects unresolved V genes, and no reason is known for the rest. Within this sample are some 170,000 clones, with around four fifths of them counted one time only. The top ten clones comprise roughly 9.2% of the sample. Material for sequencing was peripheral blood. Receptor source: a woman of 80 years or more with active or convalescent COVID-19.

This clone was seen more than once but under ten times. The chain couples TRBV3-1 (or the pseudogene TRBV3-2) to TRBJ2-2; possibly TRBD1 for D (6 bases). The V end lost 2 bases, the J end lost 5 bases, and 9 bases lay between the germline ends. The CDR3 is 14 amino acids. CDR1 and CDR2 from the germline V gene are LGHDT and YNNKEL (reference sequence). CDR3 sequence (DNA): TGTGCCAGCAGCCAAAACAGGGAAACCGGGGAGCTGTTTTTT. Residues: CASSQNRETGELFF.

J is TRBJ1-2 and V is TRBV19; D is unclear. Deletions cut 3 bases from V and 8 bases from J, with 10 bases between. The germline CDR1 and CDR2 sequences are LNHDA and SQIVND (reference sequence). There are 12 residues in the CDR3. The CDR3 DNA follows: TGTGCCAGTAGTATTCCGGGTAGGGGCTACACCTTC. Translated, it gives CASSIPGRGYTF.

The chain carries TRBV4-3 and TRBJ2-2; 7 nucleotides line up with TRBD1. The CDR3 loop spans 14 amino acids. CDR1 is LGHNA and CDR2 is YSLEER in the germline V gene. J was trimmed by 7 bases and V by 4 bases; bases with no gene match: 6. In DNA, the CDR3 is TGCGCCAGCAGCCTTGGACAGGTAGACGGGGAGCTGTTTTTT. Translation gives CASSLGQVDGELFF.

The V gene is TRBV2, the J gene TRBJ1-2; 8 nucleotides align to TRBD1. V shed 4 bases, J shed 6 bases, and the junction held 10 bases outside the gene matches. CDR1 SNHLY and CDR2 FYNNEI come from the germline V gene. CDR3 length equals 15 residues. CDR3 sequence reads: CASSVVGQGLHGYTF. CDR3 bases: TGTGCCAGCAGTGTTGTAGGACAGGGCCTCCATGGCTACACCTTC.

The CDR3 spells CASSSTDLYEQYF. DNA for the CDR3: TGTGCCAGCTCATCGACAGACCTCTACGAGCAGTACTTC. The chain joins TRBV18 to TRBJ2-7; tentative D call: TRBD1 (5 bases). CDR1 KGHSH and CDR2 LQKENI come from the germline V gene. The CDR3 spans 13 residues. Trimming cost V 5 bases and J 3 bases, with 11 bases left between them.

The rearrangement uses TRBV9 and TRBJ2-2; perhaps TRBD2 as D (6 bases). V dropped 4 bases and J dropped 10 bases, with 14 bases sitting between them. The CDR3 has 13 residues. Per the germline V gene, CDR1 is SGDLS and CDR2 is YYNGEE. The chain's CDR3 is CASSPRLGEELFF. The CDR3 DNA follows: TGTGCCAGCAGCCCTCGACTAGGGGAGGAGCTGTTTTTT.

The chain links TRBV30 to TRBJ2-3; no clear D gene. The CDR3 has 12 amino acids. CDR1 GTSNPN and CDR2 SVGIG come from the germline V gene (reference sequence). Trimming left V 0 bases short and J 6 bases short, with 7 bases between. The CDR3 is CAWSVEEDTQYF. In DNA, the CDR3 is TGTGCCTGGAGTGTAGAAGAGGATACGCAGTATTTT.

CDR3 residues: CASSRKQENTEAFF. The CDR3 DNA follows: TGTGCCAGCTCACGTAAACAGGAGAACACTGAAGCTTTCTTT. The chain employs TRBV18 and TRBJ1-1; D may be TRBD1 (5 bases). V lost 4 bases to trimming and J lost 1 base, with 10 bases between them. Germline CDR1 reads KGHSH; CDR2 reads LQKENI. The CDR3 extends over 14 amino acids.

As DNA, the CDR3 is TGTGCCAGCAGCCGAGCTACGGGACTTCGGGAAAAACTGTTTTTT. Protein: CASSRATGLREKLFF. The J gene is TRBJ1-4, the V gene TRBV11-3; a possible D gene is TRBD1 (5 bases). Germline loops: CDR1 SGHNT, CDR2 YENEEA. The CDR3 has 15 residues. The V end lost 5 bases, the J end lost 8 bases, and 18 bases lay between the germline ends.

CDR3 in DNA: TGTGCCAGCAGTTACTCCAGGACAGGGGATACGCAGTATTTT. Translated: CASSYSRTGDTQYF. This chain joins TRBV6-5 and TRBJ2-3, with 8 bases aligning to TRBD1. This CDR3 region has 14 residues. Germline CDR1 is MNHEY and CDR2 is SVGAGI. V was clipped by 0 bases and J by 6 bases; unmatched bases: 2.

The chain links TRBV27 to TRBJ2-5; TRBD2 matches 9 bases. V lost 0 bases and J lost 7; bases outside the gene matches: 12. CDR1 and CDR2 from the germline V gene are MNHEY and SMNVEV (reference sequence). The length of the CDR3 is 17 residues. CDR3 bases: TGTGCCAGCAGTTTATCCCAGACCATAGCGGGGGCGGGGACCCAGTACTTC. This codes for CASSLSQTIAGAGTQYF.

The chain combines TRBV7-8 with TRBJ1-3; the D is unclear. CDR1 and CDR2 from the germline V gene are SGHVS and FQNEAQ. Trimming shortened V by 2 bases and J by 3 bases, and 14 bases separated the two germline ends. The CDR3 runs 16 residues. The DNA of the CDR3 is TGTGCCAGCAGCTTAATTGTGGGCGCGAGTGGAAACACCATATATTTT. It yields the protein CASSLIVGASGNTIYF.

The chain employs TRBV29-1 and TRBJ2-1; D is ambiguous. Per the germline V gene, CDR1 is SQVTM and CDR2 is ANQGSEA. The CDR3 runs 16 residues. V was trimmed by 8 bases and J by 0 bases, leaving 20 bases between them. The CDR3 spells CSSLSPASSSYNEQFF. Here the CDR3 DNA reads TGCAGCTCCCTCTCCCCCGCCTCGAGCTCCTACAATGAGCAGTTCTTC.

The J gene is TRBJ1-1, the V gene TRBV12-3 or TRBV12-4, with no clear D. The germline V and J ends were trimmed by 3 bases and 5 bases, with 10 bases remaining between them. The CDR3 runs to 13 residues. DNA for the CDR3: TGTGCCAGCAGTTTGGGAGTGTTTACTGAAGCTTTCTTT. Translation: CASSLGVFTEAFF.

V usage is TRBV27 and J usage is TRBJ2-3, with 7 bases matching TRBD2. The CDR3 is made up of 14 amino acids. The V gene end was trimmed by 2 bases and the J gene end by 1 base; junction bases not matched to a gene: 0. The germline V gene encodes CDR1 MNHEY and CDR2 SMNVEV (reference sequence). The CDR3 is CASSLRGGTDTQYF. In nucleotides, the CDR3 is TGTGCCAGCAGTTTACGGGGGGGCACAGATACGCAGTATTTT.

The V call is TRBV27, the J call TRBJ2-1, with TRBD2 identical over 8 bases. J lost 9 bases, V lost 7 bases, and 11 bases had no gene match. The V gene's germline CDR1 is MNHEY and CDR2 SMNVEV (reference sequence). The CDR3 runs 14 residues. CDR3 DNA: TGTGCCAGCAAATTAAGGCGGGGGGACGGTGAGCAGTTCTTC. It translates to CASKLRRGDGEQFF.

This clone was found a few times. The rearrangement uses TRBV12-3 or TRBV12-4 and TRBJ1-3; D not resolved. The CDR3 runs to 13 residues. Trimming left V 6 bases short and J 4 bases short, with 10 bases between. The CDR3 nucleotides read TGTGCCAGCAGATGGACGGGAGGAAACACCATATATTTT. Translation: CASRWTGGNTIYF.

This clone was counted once. The chain employs TRBV6-6 and TRBJ1-1, with 9 nucleotides matching TRBD1. The germline V gene encodes CDR1 MNHNY and CDR2 SVGAGI (reference sequence). The J segment lost 5 bases and the V segment lost 5 bases, leaving 9 bases of the junction unmatched. The CDR3 consists of 15 residues. CDR3 residues: CASSPQDRGGTEAFF. In DNA form, the CDR3 reads TGTGCCAGCAGTCCCCAGGACAGGGGAGGAACTGAAGCTTTCTTT.

This chain links TRBV19 with TRBJ1-1; tentative D call: TRBD1 (6 bases). Germline V gene lookup returns CDR1 LNHDA and CDR2 SQIVND (reference sequence). With 7 bases removed from V and 3 bases from J, the gap between germline ends came to 15 bases. The CDR3 length is 14 residues. CDR3 coding DNA: TGTGCCAGTATGGACGGGGGGGCGGACACTGAAGCTTTCTTT. Its protein is CASMDGGADTEAFF. Full variable domain (outside the CDR3, taken from reference TRBV19 and TRBJ1-1): DGGITQSPKYLFRKEGQNVTLSCEQNLNHDAMYWYRQDPGQGLRLIYYSQIVNDFQKGDIAEGYSVSREKKESFPLTVTSAQKNPTAFYLCASMDGGADTEAFFGQGTRLTVV.

CDR3 sequence (DNA): TGCGCCAGCAGCCGCAAGCCAAACGGACAGGCCAAGGCAGATACGCAGTATTTT. This sequence encodes CASSRKPNGQAKADTQYF. The rearrangement uses TRBV5-1 and TRBJ2-3, with 7 bases matching TRBD1. The V gene's germline CDR1 is SGHRS and CDR2 YFSETQ. J was trimmed by 4 bases and V by 4 bases; bases with no gene match: 18. The CDR3 is 18 amino acids.

The chain combines TRBV7-2 with TRBJ2-3, with 7 bases aligning to TRBD1. V shed 5 bases and J 7 bases; nucleotides not matched to a gene: 9. Germline CDR1 SGHTA, CDR2 FQGNSA. The CDR3 covers 14 residues. DNA of the CDR3: TGTGCCAGCAGCCAGACAGGGTTCCTGAATACGCAGTATTTT. This encodes CASSQTGFLNTQYF.

This sequence joins TRBV7-2 and TRBJ1-5, with 9 bases that match TRBD1. This CDR3 has 13 amino acids. Germline lookup yields CDR1 SGHTA and CDR2 FQGNSA. V was pared by 8 bases and J by 5 bases, with 4 bases of the junction left unmatched. For the CDR3, the DNA is TGTGCCAGCGGACAGGGGATGGATCAGCCCCAGCATTTT. Its translation is CASGQGMDQPQHF.

V gene TRBV7-2 combines with J gene TRBJ1-5; TRBD1 matches 9 bases. The length of the CDR3 is 16 residues. Germline V gene lookup returns CDR1 SGHTA and CDR2 FQGNSA. V shed 4 bases and J 3 bases; nucleotides not matched to a gene: 7. This CDR3 is CASSSQGAGNNQPQHF. CDR3 sequence (DNA): TGTGCCAGCAGCTCACAGGGGGCTGGGAACAATCAGCCCCAGCATTTT.

This clone was seen a single time. V usage is TRBV7-9 and J usage is TRBJ1-2, with TRBD1 as a possible D gene (5 bases). The V end lost 1 base, the J end lost 5 bases, and 8 bases lay between the germline ends. The CDR3 extends over 13 amino acids. From germline, CDR1 is SEHNR and CDR2 FQNEAQ (reference sequence). The CDR3, as DNA: TGTGCCAGCAGCTTAGACAGGAGTTATGGCTACACCTTC. It translates to CASSLDRSYGYTF.

The gene calls are TRBV7-3 and TRBJ2-7; TRBD1 is a possible D gene (7 bases). Germline values: CDR1 SGHTA, CDR2 FQGTGA. V was trimmed by 5 bases and J by 2 bases, leaving 16 bases between them. The CDR3 runs 15 residues. The CDR3 sequence: CASSQGGLGAYEQYF. The CDR3 DNA follows: TGTGCCAGCAGCCAGGGGGGACTCGGTGCCTACGAGCAGTACTTC.

The chain recombines TRBV2 with TRBJ1-6; D remains unclear. The CDR3 is made up of 14 amino acids. Germline CDR1 reads SNHLY; CDR2 reads FYNNEI. Trimming took 10 bases from V and 7 from J, leaving 17 bases between them. The CDR3 coding sequence is TGTGCCACAGACTTAATCGAGGGAAATTCACCCCTCCACTTT. Amino acid sequence: CATDLIEGNSPLHF.

The CDR3 DNA reads as TGTGCCTGGAGCGGAACAGGGACAGGCTATGGCTACACCTTC. Translated, it gives CAWSGTGTGYGYTF. V gene TRBV30 combines with J gene TRBJ1-2, with 8 bases identical to TRBD1. The CDR3 has 14 residues. Trimming cost V 3 bases and J 4 bases; bases outside gene matches: 7. Germline assignment: CDR1 GTSNPN and CDR2 SVGIG (reference sequence).